Listed here are 19 T cell receptor beta chains from one sample, sequenced in a study of cytomegalovirus exposure and HLA in healthy donors. Amplification used 60 Vbeta primers and 13 Jbeta primers. Using immunoSEQ multiplex PCR, the repertoire was profiled, and TCRdb retains in-frame clones only, with some absent. The sample has 150,000 to 200,000 clones; more than 65% are singletons. Sequenced sample: PBMCs. These receptor sequences come from a man younger than 30 in good health and CMV-seropositive.

This chain connects TRBV5-1 to TRBJ1-5, with D unclear. Trimming shortened V by 4 bases and J by 9 bases, and 14 bases separated the two germline ends. Germline V lookup: CDR1 SGHRS, CDR2 YFSETQ. This CDR3 comprises 13 residues. The CDR3 loop reads CASSAGGTRPQHF. DNA of the CDR3: TGCGCCAGCAGCGCGGGCGGTACGAGGCCCCAGCATTTT.

The chain recombines TRBV19 with TRBJ2-3; 7 bases match TRBD2. Unmatched junction bases numbered 11, after V lost 6 bases and J lost 5 bases. Per the germline V gene, CDR1 is LNHDA and CDR2 is SQIVND (reference sequence). The CDR3 has 15 amino acids. CDR3 nucleotides: TGTGCCAGTAGCATACAGTGGGGGGGAGTAGATACGCAGTATTTT. The encoded protein is CASSIQWGGVDTQYF.

The chain recombines TRBV7-2 with TRBJ2-7; TRBD2 is a possible D gene (6 bases). The CDR3 is made up of 15 amino acids. Germline V lookup: CDR1 SGHTA, CDR2 FQGNSA. V lost 3 bases to trimming and J lost 3 bases, with 15 bases between them. CDR3 residues: CASSFPGLKDYEQYF. DNA of the CDR3: TGTGCCAGCAGCTTTCCGGGACTGAAAGACTACGAGCAGTACTTC.

V is TRBV5-1 and J is TRBJ1-1, with TRBD1 matching 8 bases. This CDR3 has 13 residues. Germline lookup yields CDR1 SGHRS and CDR2 YFSETQ. The V and J ends lost 4 bases and 5 bases, in that order; junction bases with no gene match: 4. This chain's CDR3 is CASSVTGETEAFF. CDR3 sequence (DNA): TGCGCCAGCAGCGTGACAGGGGAGACTGAAGCTTTCTTT. Variable domain in full (rest from reference TRBV5-1 and TRBJ1-1): KAGVTQTPRYLIKTRGQQVTLSCSPISGHRSVSWYQQTPGQGLQFLFEYFSETQRNKGNFPGRFSGRQFSNSRSEMNVSTLELGDSALYLCASSVTGETEAFFGQGTRLTVV.

V gene TRBV5-5 combines with J gene TRBJ2-2; perhaps TRBD2 as D (6 bases). V lost 4 bases and J 4 bases, leaving 17 bases between the germline ends. The CDR3 has 16 amino acids. Looked up from germline, CDR1 is SGHKS and CDR2 is YYEKEE (reference sequence). The CDR3 bases are TGTGCCAGCAGCCCTCTCGATGGAGGGACCACCGGGGAGCTGTTTTTT. It is translated as CASSPLDGGTTGELFF.

The J gene is TRBJ2-7, the V gene TRBV19; the D is unclear. Per the germline V gene, CDR1 is LNHDA and CDR2 is SQIVND (reference sequence). This CDR3 region has 14 residues. Trimming removed 0 bases at V and 0 bases at J, with 6 bases between. The chain's CDR3 is CASSIDGYSYEQYF. CDR3 sequence (DNA): TGTGCCAGTAGTATAGACGGGTACTCCTACGAGCAGTACTTC.

V gene TRBV5-6 combines with J gene TRBJ2-2; 11 bases align to TRBD1. CDR1 and CDR2 from the germline V gene are SGHDT and YYEEEE. The CDR3 covers 15 residues. V lost 3 bases to trimming and J lost 3 bases; unmatched junction nucleotides: 1. CDR3 bases: TGTGCCAGCAGCTCGGGACAGGGGGACACCGGGGAGCTGTTTTTT. Translation: CASSSGQGDTGELFF. Full variable domain (remainder filled in from reference TRBV5-6 and TRBJ2-2): DAGVTQSPTHLIKTRGQQVTLRCSPKSGHDTVSWYQQALGQGPQFIFQYYEEEERQRGNFPDRFSGHQFPNYSSELNVNALLLGDSALYLCASSSGQGDTGELFFGEGSRLTVL.

This clone has only a few counts. The rearrangement uses TRBV29-1 and TRBJ1-1; D is perhaps TRBD1 (5 bases). V was cut by 1 base and J by 0 bases, with 12 bases left in between. The CDR3 spans 15 residues. Germline loops: CDR1 SQVTM, CDR2 ANQGSEA. The CDR3 DNA reads as TGCAGCGTTGAAGTGGGAAGGGGCTTGAACACTGAAGCTTTCTTT. Translating it yields CSVEVGRGLNTEAFF.

V and J are TRBV2 and TRBJ2-3; possible D gene TRBD2, 5 bases. Germline V gene lookup returns CDR1 SNHLY and CDR2 FYNNEI. Between the trimmed V and J ends, which lost 6 bases and 5 bases, there was a span of 12 bases. This CDR3 contains 13 residues. In DNA form, the CDR3 reads TGTGCCAGCAGAGAGACCGGAGGAGATACGCAGTATTTT. Protein: CASRETGGDTQYF. Full variable domain (missing parts from reference TRBV2 and TRBJ2-3): EPEVTQTPSHQVTQMGQEVILRCVPISNHLYFYWYRQILGQKVEFLVSFYNNEISEKSEIFDDQFSVERPDGSNFTLKIRSTKLEDSAMYFCASRETGGDTQYFGPGTRLTVL.

The chain carries TRBV29-1 and TRBJ2-2; TRBD1 agrees at 10 bases. The CDR3 runs to 16 residues. Germline V CDR1 and CDR2: SQVTM, ANQGSEA. V shed 5 bases, J shed 0 bases, and the junction held 6 bases outside the gene matches. The CDR3 here is CSVTPGTGANTGELFF. CDR3 DNA: TGCAGCGTTACTCCCGGGACAGGGGCGAACACCGGGGAGCTGTTTTTT.

This rearrangement joins TRBV5-1 to TRBJ1-2; no definite D call. With 0 bases removed from V and 4 bases from J, the gap between germline ends came to 13 bases. Germline V gene data show CDR1 as SGHRS and CDR2 as YFSETQ. The CDR3 covers 15 residues. CDR3 sequence: CASSLAAGLGYGYTF. The CDR3 DNA sequence: TGCGCCAGCAGCTTGGCTGCGGGATTGGGCTATGGCTACACCTTC.

This sequence joins TRBV15 and TRBJ2-3, with a possible D match to TRBD1 (6 bases). The CDR3 has 18 residues. V lost 1 base and J 0 bases, leaving 17 bases between the germline ends. The germline V gene encodes CDR1 LNHNV and CDR2 YYDKDF (reference sequence). The DNA of the CDR3 is TGTGCCACCAGCAGAGGAAAGGAACAGGGATTTAGCACAGATACGCAGTATTTT. Its translation: CATSRGKEQGFSTDTQYF.

This clone appeared once. The chain joins TRBV16 to TRBJ1-2; D possibly corresponds to TRBD1 (5 bases). The CDR3 spans 11 residues. Trimming left V 5 bases short and J 8 bases short, with 9 bases between. From germline, CDR1 is KGHSY and CDR2 FQNENV. This CDR3 reads CASSNRQGYTF. As DNA, the CDR3 is TGTGCCAGCAGCAACCGACAGGGCTACACCTTC.

V usage is TRBV28 and J usage is TRBJ2-7; tentatively, D is TRBD1 (5 bases). The V gene's germline CDR1 is MDHEN and CDR2 SYDVKM. The CDR3 contains 12 residues. Trimming removed 6 bases from V and 3 bases from J, with 9 bases in between. CDR3 residues: CASRPDSYEQYF. CDR3 bases: TGTGCCAGCAGGCCCGACAGCTACGAGCAGTACTTC.

The chain employs TRBV4-1 and TRBJ2-7; 7 nucleotides match TRBD1. Unmatched junction bases numbered 17, after V lost 4 bases and J lost 2 bases. This CDR3 has 18 amino acids. The germline V gene has CDR1 MGHRA and CDR2 YSYEKL. The CDR3 DNA is TGCGCCAGCAGCCTTACGGACCCCACAGGGGCGAGCACCTACGAGCAGTACTTC. Translated, it gives CASSLTDPTGASTYEQYF.

The chain links TRBV27 to TRBJ2-2; 7 positions agree with TRBD1. The CDR3 covers 15 residues. Looked up from germline, CDR1 is MNHEY and CDR2 is SMNVEV (reference sequence). V dropped 3 bases and J dropped 5; count of bases not matched to a gene: 6. The CDR3 region is CASSFVGGPTGELFF. The CDR3 DNA follows: TGTGCCAGCAGTTTTGTAGGGGGCCCAACCGGGGAGCTGTTTTTT.

The V call is TRBV18, the J call TRBJ2-6, with D unclear. The germline V gene has CDR1 KGHSH and CDR2 LQKENI. This CDR3 spans 17 amino acids. V was cut by 6 bases and J by 0 bases, with 15 bases left in between. CDR3 in DNA: TGTGCCAGCTCTACCACACCCAATCCCTCTGGGGCCAACGTCCTGACTTTC. Residues: CASSTTPNPSGANVLTF.

The chain carries TRBV7-9 and TRBJ2-3; 10 nucleotides agree with TRBD1. Germline V gene sequence: CDR1 SEHNR, CDR2 FQNEAQ (reference sequence). The CDR3 is made up of 16 amino acids. The junction had 12 bases not matched to a gene; V was cut back by 1 base and J by 11 bases. The chain's CDR3 is CASSLEFGQGVQQQYF. For the CDR3, the DNA is TGTGCCAGCAGCTTAGAGTTTGGACAGGGGGTCCAACAGCAGTATTTT. The full variable domain, its missing parts supplied by reference TRBV7-9 and TRBJ2-3, is DTGVSQNPRHKITKRGQNVTFRCDPISEHNRLYWYRQTLGQGPEFLTYFQNEAQLEKSRLLSDRFSAERPKGSFSTLEIQRTEQGDSAMYLCASSLEFGQGVQQQYFGPGTRLTVL.

The chain carries TRBV9 and TRBJ2-7; 8 bases are shared with TRBD1. Per the germline V gene, CDR1 is SGDLS and CDR2 is YYNGEE. The CDR3 is made up of 13 amino acids. With V trimmed by 3 bases and J by 5 bases, 4 bases remained unmatched. CDR3 DNA sequence: TGTGCCAGCAGCGGACAGGGGAGCAACGAGCAGTACTTC. This translates into CASSGQGSNEQYF.